Below, one TCR beta chain is given with its context. Produced via immunoSEQ multiplex PCR; TCRdb's table is partial and in-frame only. The sample holds 63,000 or so clones; approximately 89% are singletons and the top ten take about 6%. The data are from a study of control samples from healthy donors and cancer patients. The V gene's germline CDR1 is SGHTA and CDR2 FQGNSA. The CDR3 runs 14 residues. Unmatched junction bases numbered 5, after V lost 3 bases and J lost 8 bases. The sequencing input was PBMCs. This receptor was obtained from a man in his fifties or sixties with colorectal cancer. The rearrangement uses TRBV7-2 and TRBJ1-3; 9 bases fit TRBD1. The DNA of the CDR3 is TGTGCCAGCAGCTTCGGGACAGGGTTGGACACCATATATTTT. Translation: CASSFGTGLDTIYF.